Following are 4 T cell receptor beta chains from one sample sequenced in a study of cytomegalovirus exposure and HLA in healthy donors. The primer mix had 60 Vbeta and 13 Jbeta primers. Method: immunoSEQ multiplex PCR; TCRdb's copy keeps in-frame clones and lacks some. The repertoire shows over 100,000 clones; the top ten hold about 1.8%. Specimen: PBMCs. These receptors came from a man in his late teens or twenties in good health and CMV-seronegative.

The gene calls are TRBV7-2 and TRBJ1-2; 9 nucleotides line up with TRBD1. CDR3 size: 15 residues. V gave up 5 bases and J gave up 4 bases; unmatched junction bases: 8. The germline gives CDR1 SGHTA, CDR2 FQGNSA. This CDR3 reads CASSPRTGDSYGYTF. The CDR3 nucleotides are TGTGCCAGCAGCCCACGGACAGGGGACTCCTATGGCTACACCTTC.

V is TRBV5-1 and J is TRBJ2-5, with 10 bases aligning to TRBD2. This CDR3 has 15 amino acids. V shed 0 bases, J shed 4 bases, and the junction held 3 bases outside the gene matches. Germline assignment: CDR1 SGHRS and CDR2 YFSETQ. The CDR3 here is CASSLASGSAETQYF. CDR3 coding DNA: TGCGCCAGCAGCTTGGCTAGCGGGAGTGCAGAGACCCAGTACTTC.

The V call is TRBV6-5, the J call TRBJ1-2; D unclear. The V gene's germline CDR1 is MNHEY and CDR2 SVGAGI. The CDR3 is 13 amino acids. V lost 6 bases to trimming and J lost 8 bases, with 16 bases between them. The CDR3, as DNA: TGTGCCAGCAGGGGCGGGGTAGGCTTCGGCTACACCTTC. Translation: CASRGGVGFGYTF.

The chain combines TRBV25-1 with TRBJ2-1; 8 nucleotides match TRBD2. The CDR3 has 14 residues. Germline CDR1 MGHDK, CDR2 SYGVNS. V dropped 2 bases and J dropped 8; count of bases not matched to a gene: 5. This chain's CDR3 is CASSEVQAGDEQFF. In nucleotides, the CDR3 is TGTGCCAGCAGTGAAGTCCAAGCGGGAGATGAGCAGTTCTTC.